Listed below are T cell receptor beta chains from one sample, sequenced in a study of early T cells in non-severe SARS-CoV-2 infection. TCRdb analysed the 5' RACE reads with MiXCR anew, one entry per CDR3 protein. The repertoire holds about 110,000 distinct CDR3 sequences, with 12% as singletons. The sequencing sample was made of whole blood. Receptor source: an adult who was a healthcare worker with PCR-confirmed SARS-CoV-2 infection or an uninfected control (not recorded which). Both conserved end residues are part of each CDR3. Each record gives: V gene, D gene, clone size, J gene, CDR3 protein, CDR3 DNA. The D gene is left open where the match is weak. Size is omitted from some rows. Given values are once, few, many or a class for expanded clones.

TRBV19	.	.	TRBJ2-1	CASSIDRDKNNEQFF	TGTGCCAGTAGTATAGACCGGGACAAAAACAATGAGCAGTTCTTC
TRBV28	TRBD1	.	TRBJ2-7	CASISGTDSYEQYF	TGTGCCAGCATCTCAGGGACAGACTCCTACGAGCAGTACTTC
TRBV24-1	.	.	TRBJ2-7	CATSDPGTSYEQYF	TGTGCCACCAGTGACCCGGGAACTTCCTACGAGCAGTACTTC
TRBV5-1	.	.	TRBJ1-6	CASSAGRGDSPLHF	TGCGCCAGCAGCGCTGGACGAGGGGATTCACCCCTCCACTTT
TRBV6-1	.	many	TRBJ1-5	CASSLENSVWNQPQHF	TGTGCCAGCAGTCTCGAAAATAGTGTGTGGAATCAGCCCCAGCATTTT
TRBV4-1	TRBD2	.	TRBJ2-5	CASSQFRLAGADVRETQYF	TGCGCCAGCAGCCAATTCCGACTAGCGGGGGCCGACGTCAGAGAGACCCAGTACTTC
TRBV27	TRBD2	.	TRBJ2-6	CASSFVSGRVGANVLTF	TGTGCCAGCAGTTTTGTTAGCGGGAGGGTCGGGGCCAACGTCCTGACTTTC
TRBV4-2	TRBD2	.	TRBJ2-5	CASSYGLAGLSSRETQYF	TGTGCCAGCAGCTATGGACTAGCGGGATTGAGTTCGAGAGAGACCCAGTACTTC
TRBV7-9	.	many	TRBJ1-6	CASSSPRDLTPLHF	TGTGCCAGCAGCTCCCCCCGGGACCTTACACCCCTCCACTTT
TRBV5-1	TRBD2	.	TRBJ2-7	CASSSGLAYEQYF	TGCGCCAGCAGCTCGGGACTAGCCTACGAGCAGTACTTC
TRBV24-1	TRBD1	many	TRBJ1-2	CATSGTAGDTNYGYTF	TGTGCCACCAGCGGGACAGCGGGGGACACAAACTATGGCTACACCTTC
TRBV28	TRBD1	.	TRBJ2-7	CASRPPGQHYEQYF	TGTGCCAGCAGACCTCCGGGACAGCACTACGAGCAGTACTTC
TRBV5-4	TRBD1	many	TRBJ2-5	CASSPKQGAPQTQYF	TGTGCCAGCAGCCCTAAACAGGGGGCGCCGCAGACCCAGTACTTC
TRBV12-3/TRBV12-4	TRBD2	.	TRBJ2-1	CASSTSGSIGEQFF	TGTGCCAGCTCGACTAGCGGGAGCATCGGTGAGCAGTTCTTC
TRBV6-5	TRBD1	.	TRBJ1-2	CASSYDRVEGGYTF	TGTGCCAGCAGTTACGACAGGGTGGAGGGTGGCTACACCTTC
TRBV7-2	.	few	TRBJ2-5	CASSLSEETQYF	TGTGCCAGCAGCTTATCCGAGGAGACCCAGTACTTC
TRBV30	.	.	TRBJ1-6	CAWSRREPNSPLHF	TGTGCCTGGAGTCGCCGGGAACCTAATTCACCCCTCCACTTT
TRBV10-3	.	many	TRBJ1-6	CATRESNSPLHF	TGTGCCACCCGTGAGAGTAATTCACCCCTCCACTTT
TRBV6-6	TRBD1	few	TRBJ2-7	CASRNTGASYEQYF	TGTGCCAGCAGGAATACAGGGGCCTCCTACGAGCAGTACTTC
TRBV29-1	TRBD2	few	TRBJ2-1	CSVKVAGGYNEQFF	TGCAGCGTTAAAGTAGCGGGGGGCTACAATGAGCAGTTCTTC
TRBV4-1	.	.	TRBJ2-5	CASSLPGQLPETQYF	TGCGCCAGCAGCCTACCCGGACAGCTCCCAGAGACCCAGTACTTC
TRBV9	TRBD1	.	TRBJ1-1	CASSSRTGMNTEAFF	TGTGCCAGCAGCTCCCGGACAGGGATGAACACTGAAGCTTTCTTT
TRBV7-6	TRBD1	.	TRBJ1-1	CASSFMTGGAGAEAFF	TGTGCCAGCAGCTTTATGACAGGGGGCGCGGGGGCTGAAGCTTTCTTT
TRBV28	.	few	TRBJ1-2	CASRFEGSPGGYTF	TGTGCCAGCAGGTTTGAGGGATCTCCTGGGGGCTACACCTTC
TRBV11-2	.	.	TRBJ2-5	CASSFTTTQGTQYF	TGTGCCAGCAGCTTTACAACTACCCAGGGGACCCAGTACTTC
TRBV5-4	.	many	TRBJ2-1	CASSRRGVGYNEQFF	TGTGCCAGCAGCCGGAGGGGTGTCGGCTACAATGAGCAGTTCTTC
TRBV6-2/TRBV6-3	TRBD2	.	TRBJ2-3	CASRPSAGGWSDTQYF	TGTGCCAGCAGGCCTTCCGCGGGAGGGTGGTCAGATACGCAGTATTTT
TRBV5-1	.	.	TRBJ1-1	CASSSLGGNEAFF	TGCGCCAGCAGCTCTCTGGGGGGGAATGAAGCTTTCTTT
TRBV19	.	.	TRBJ2-3	CASRLARGDTDTQYF	TGTGCCAGTAGGCTGGCAAGGGGGGACACAGATACGCAGTATTTT
TRBV3-1	.	many	TRBJ2-7	CASSRLGKGYEQYF	TGTGCCAGCAGCCGTCTTGGCAAAGGCTACGAGCAGTACTTC
TRBV28	TRBD2	few	TRBJ2-7	CASSPHSGTSSSERYF	TGTGCCAGCAGTCCACACTCCGGGACTAGCAGCTCCGAGCGGTACTTC
TRBV11-3	TRBD1	.	TRBJ2-7	CASSVRTGGYEQYF	TGTGCCAGCAGCGTAAGGACAGGGGGCTACGAGCAGTACTTC
TRBV5-4	.	.	TRBJ1-1	CASSLASQGPTEAFF	TGTGCCAGCAGCTTGGCATCTCAGGGCCCCACTGAAGCTTTCTTT
TRBV5-6	.	.	TRBJ2-3	CASSFSGTDTQYF	TGTGCCAGCAGCTTCTCAGGGACAGATACGCAGTATTTT
TRBV7-3	.	few	TRBJ2-6	CASSQAGANVLTF	TGTGCCAGCAGCCAAGCTGGGGCCAACGTCCTGACTTTC
TRBV5-1	.	few	TRBJ2-5	CASSYGGEETQYF	TGCGCCAGCAGCTACGGGGGCGAGGAGACCCAGTACTTC
TRBV7-2	TRBD2	.	TRBJ2-1	CASNGLAGVHGDEQFF	TGTGCCAGCAACGGACTAGCGGGAGTCCACGGGGATGAGCAGTTCTTC
TRBV5-1	.	.	TRBJ2-1	CASSLAGPANNEQFF	TGCGCCAGCAGCTTGGCCGGTCCCGCGAACAATGAGCAGTTCTTC
TRBV20-1	.	many	TRBJ1-1	CSARTQGSNTEAFF	TGCAGTGCTAGGACGCAGGGATCGAACACTGAAGCTTTCTTT
TRBV12-3/TRBV12-4	.	many	TRBJ1-6	CASSPYGAENSPLHF	TGTGCCAGCAGTCCCTACGGGGCGGAGAATTCACCCCTCCACTTT
TRBV5-1	TRBD1	.	TRBJ1-1	CASSLLDRAPAFF	TGCGCCAGCAGCTTGCTCGACAGGGCCCCGGCTTTCTTT